What follows are 16 T cell receptor beta chains derived from one specimen sequenced in a study of beta chain features in type 1 diabetes. Expressed TCRB transcripts were sequenced because the entire RNA isolate underwent reverse transcription. The protocol was immunoSEQ multiplex PCR, while the TCRdb copy is restricted to in-frame clones and leaves out a portion. The sample holds hundreds of thousands of clones, roughly a sixth seen once. Material: naive CD4+ T cells from blood. The receptors stem from a woman under 30 in good health.

This clone has just a few counts. V usage is TRBV27 and J usage is TRBJ1-1; a possible D gene is TRBD1 (6 bases). The V and J ends lost 5 bases and 0 bases respectively, with 37 bases between them. This CDR3 region has 23 residues. Germline CDR1 is MNHEY and CDR2 is SMNVEV (reference sequence). The CDR3 coding sequence is TGTGCCAGCAGTCCCAAAATGCAACCGAGGGGCGTGAGCTCGGGGGCCATGAACACTGAAGCTTTCTTT. Its protein is CASSPKMQPRGVSSGAMNTEAFF.

The chain employs TRBV7-9 and TRBJ2-7; tentatively, D is TRBD1 (5 bases). V was pared by 2 bases and J by 4 bases, with 12 bases between. Germline-derived CDR1 and CDR2 are SEHNR and FQNEAQ (reference sequence). CDR3 length: 14 residues. The CDR3 loop is CASSLRQPPYEQYF. In DNA, the CDR3 is TGTGCCAGCAGCTTACGACAGCCCCCTTACGAGCAGTACTTC.

In this sample, this clone turned up a few times. The rearrangement joins TRBV6-5 to TRBJ2-7, with TRBD2 matching over 7 bases. Losses at the gene ends were 4 bases for V and 9 bases for J; bases not matched to a gene: 9. The CDR3 runs 13 residues. Germline-derived CDR1 and CDR2 are MNHEY and SVGAGI. The DNA for the CDR3 is TGTGCCAGCAGTTCGGGAGGCCTCTATGTGCAGTACTTC. Translating it yields CASSSGGLYVQYF.

The chain links TRBV11-2 to TRBJ1-1; no definite D call. Germline V CDR1 and CDR2: SGHAT, FQNNGV. The CDR3 runs 18 residues. Trimming pared 5 bases from V and 0 bases from J, leaving 22 bases between. CDR3 residues: CASSPRRTASAMNTEAFF. Here the CDR3 DNA reads TGTGCCAGCAGCCCGCGACGCACAGCCTCCGCGATGAACACTGAAGCTTTCTTT.

The V call is TRBV6-6, the J call TRBJ2-6; possible D gene TRBD1, 6 bases. This CDR3 is 16 amino acids long. Germline V lookup: CDR1 MNHNY, CDR2 SVGAGI (reference sequence). Trimming took off 6 bases at V and 2 bases at J, with 14 bases between the two ends. CDR3 in DNA: TGTGCCAGCAGAGAACAGGGTAATCCTGGGGCCAACGTCCTGACTTTC. It encodes CASREQGNPGANVLTF.

The chain employs TRBV5-1 and TRBJ2-5, with D tentatively TRBD1 or TRBD2 (6 bases each). Germline CDR1 SGHRS, CDR2 YFSETQ. The CDR3 is made up of 13 amino acids. The V end was cut by 0 bases, the J end by 9 bases, with 12 bases between. As DNA, the CDR3 is TGCGCCAGCAGCTTGGACGGGGGCGCGGCCCAGTACTTC. This gives the protein CASSLDGGAAQYF.

This clone was found a few times. The CDR3 is CASSRGTSGRASAGELFF. The CDR3, as DNA: TGCGCCAGCAGCCGAGGGACTAGCGGGAGGGCTTCCGCCGGGGAGCTGTTTTTT. The chain joins TRBV4-1 to TRBJ2-2; TRBD2 matches 16 bases. The trim removed 4 bases at V and 6 bases at J, leaving 8 bases unmatched. CDR3 length: 18 residues. Germline V gene data show CDR1 as MGHRA and CDR2 as YSYEKL.

In this sample, this clone turned up a few times. The CDR3 nucleotides read TGCGCCAGCAGCCAAGCTCTAGCGGGAGGGCGTGGGGGCACAGATACGCAGTATTTT. Translating gives CASSQALAGGRGGTDTQYF. J is TRBJ2-3 and V is TRBV4-1, with TRBD2 matching over 12 bases. CDR1 and CDR2 (germline): MGHRA, YSYEKL. The CDR3 has 19 amino acids. J gave up 1 base and V 1 base, and 9 bases lay outside the gene matches.

This clone has more than one count but fewer than ten. The V call is TRBV28, the J call TRBJ2-2; D not resolved. V lost 6 bases to trimming and J lost 0 bases, with 11 bases between them. Germline V lookup: CDR1 MDHEN, CDR2 SYDVKM. CDR3 length equals 15 residues. This chain's CDR3 is CASRTRPTNTGELFF. For the CDR3, the DNA is TGTGCCAGCAGGACTCGCCCAACGAACACCGGGGAGCTGTTTTTT.

The genes are TRBV18 and TRBJ1-5, with unresolved D. V lost 1 base and J lost 8, with 9 bases in between. Germline V gene lookup returns CDR1 KGHSH and CDR2 LQKENI. This CDR3 spans 13 amino acids. The CDR3 DNA sequence: TGTGCCAGCTCACCACAGTCCGGTGAGCCCCAGCATTTT. Translated, it gives CASSPQSGEPQHF.

This clone appeared once. The identical CDR3 is also encoded by other nucleotide sequences in the sample. The rearrangement joins TRBV28 to TRBJ2-7, with TRBD1 matching over 7 bases. V lost 7 bases and J lost 0; bases outside the gene matches: 12. The CDR3 contains 16 residues. From germline, CDR1 is MDHEN and CDR2 SYDVKM. CDR3 coding DNA: TGTGCCAGCATGGCTTCCGGGACAGCGATCTCCTACGAGCAGTACTTC. Encoded protein: CASMASGTAISYEQYF.

This clone has a handful of counts. The chain recombines TRBV5-1 with TRBJ2-3; D possibly corresponds to TRBD2 (5 bases). V shed 0 bases and J shed 4 bases, with 9 bases lying between them. The CDR3 covers 14 residues. Looked up from germline, CDR1 is SGHRS and CDR2 is YFSETQ. The chain's CDR3 is CASSLELASDTQYF. The CDR3 DNA follows: TGCGCCAGCAGCTTGGAGCTAGCTTCAGATACGCAGTATTTT.

At least ten counts were recorded for this clone. The genes are TRBV7-9 and TRBJ1-4, with D tentatively TRBD1 (6 bases). This CDR3 comprises 14 residues. Between the trimmed V and J ends, which lost 3 bases and 4 bases, there was a span of 9 bases. CDR1 and CDR2 from the germline V gene are SEHNR and FQNEAQ (reference sequence). CDR3 in DNA: TGTGCCAGCAGCTTCCAGGGGAGTAATGAAAAACTGTTTTTT. Residues: CASSFQGSNEKLFF.

The rearrangement uses TRBV21-1 and TRBJ2-7; the D call of TRBD2 is as the table states it, not checked on the DNA. TRBV21-1 is marked as a pseudogene. The CDR3 contains 18 residues. The CDR3 loop reads CASSGGTSGIPKTYEQYF. For the CDR3, the DNA is TGTGCCAGCAGCGGGGGGACTAGCGGGATTCCCAAAACCTACGAGCAGTACTTC.

V usage is TRBV4-2 and J usage is TRBJ1-6; weak D call: TRBD1 (5 bases). Per the germline V gene, CDR1 is LGHNA and CDR2 is YNFKEQ. The CDR3 extends over 17 amino acids. V was pared by 0 bases and J by 13 bases, with 22 bases between. The CDR3 sequence is CASSQEISGWDRDPLHF. CDR3 nucleotides: TGTGCCAGCAGCCAAGAAATATCAGGGTGGGATCGTGATCCCCTCCACTTT.

The chain recombines TRBV6-6 with TRBJ2-7, with D perhaps TRBD2 (6 bases). This CDR3 spans 12 amino acids. Germline V gives CDR1 MNHNY, CDR2 SVGAGI (reference sequence). The V and J ends lost 5 bases and 3 bases respectively, with 8 bases between them. CDR3 nucleotide sequence: TGTGCCAGCAGTACGGGGGACTACGAGCAGTACTTC. It is translated as CASSTGDYEQYF.